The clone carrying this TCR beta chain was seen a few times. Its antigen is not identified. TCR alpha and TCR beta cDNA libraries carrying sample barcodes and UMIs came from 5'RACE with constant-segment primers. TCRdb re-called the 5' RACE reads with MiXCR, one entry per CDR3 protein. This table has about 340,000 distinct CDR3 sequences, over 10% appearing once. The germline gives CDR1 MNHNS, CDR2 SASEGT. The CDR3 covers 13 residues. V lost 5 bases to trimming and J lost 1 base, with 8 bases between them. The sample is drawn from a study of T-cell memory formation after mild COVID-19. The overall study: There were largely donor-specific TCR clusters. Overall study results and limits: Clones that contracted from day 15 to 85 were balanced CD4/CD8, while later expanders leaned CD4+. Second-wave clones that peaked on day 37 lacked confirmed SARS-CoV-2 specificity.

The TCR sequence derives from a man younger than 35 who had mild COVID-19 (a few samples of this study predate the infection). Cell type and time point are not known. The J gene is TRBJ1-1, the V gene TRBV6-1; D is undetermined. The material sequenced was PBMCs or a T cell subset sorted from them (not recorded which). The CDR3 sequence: CASSRTWNTEAFF. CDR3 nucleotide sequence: TGTGCCAGCAGTCGAACATGGAACACTGAAGCTTTCTTT.